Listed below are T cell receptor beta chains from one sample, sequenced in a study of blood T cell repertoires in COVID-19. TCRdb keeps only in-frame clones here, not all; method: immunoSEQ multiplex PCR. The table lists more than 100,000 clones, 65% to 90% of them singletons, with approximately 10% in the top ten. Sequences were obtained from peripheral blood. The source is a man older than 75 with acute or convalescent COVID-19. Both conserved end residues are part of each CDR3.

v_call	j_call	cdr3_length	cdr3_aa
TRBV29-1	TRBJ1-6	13	CSVLTDYNSPLHF
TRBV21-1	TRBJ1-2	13	CASSGGLERGYTF
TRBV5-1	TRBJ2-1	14	CASSTGQSYNEQFF
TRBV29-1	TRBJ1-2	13	CSADWGGSSGYTF
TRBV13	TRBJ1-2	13	CASSPGGRYGYTF
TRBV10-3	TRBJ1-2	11	CATGQGDGYTF
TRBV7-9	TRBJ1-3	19	CASSLRQGKSKSSGNTIYF
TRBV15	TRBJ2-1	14	CATSRDFSYNEQFF
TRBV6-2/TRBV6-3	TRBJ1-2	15	CASSYSTGEAYGYTF
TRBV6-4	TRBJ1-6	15	CASSVTPGQNSPLHF
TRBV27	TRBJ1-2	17	CASSLSAGQGAIYGYTF
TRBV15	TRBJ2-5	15	CATSRDSTVKETQYF
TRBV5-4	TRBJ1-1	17	CASSLGYYRGRNTEAFF
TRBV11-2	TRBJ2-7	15	CASSLGIAVTYEQYF
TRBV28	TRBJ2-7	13	CASRRGPYYEQYF
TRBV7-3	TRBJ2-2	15	CASSPGTGRTGELFF
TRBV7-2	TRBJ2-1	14	CASKGELAPGEQFF
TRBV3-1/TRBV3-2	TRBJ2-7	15	CASSPAGGLNYEQYF
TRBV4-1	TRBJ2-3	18	CASTHSLGTSRSTDTQYF
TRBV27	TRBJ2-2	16	CASSLARQGRTGELFF
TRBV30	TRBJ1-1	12	CAWRQGGTEAFF
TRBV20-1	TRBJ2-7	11	CSVSRGNEQYF
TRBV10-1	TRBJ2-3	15	CASSEVTGNTDTQYF
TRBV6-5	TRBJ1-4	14	CASSPREANEKLFF
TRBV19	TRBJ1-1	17	CASSPGTSSFMNTEAFF
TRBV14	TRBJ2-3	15	CASSQVRGSTDTQYF
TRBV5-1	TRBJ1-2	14	CASSLDRGIDGYTF